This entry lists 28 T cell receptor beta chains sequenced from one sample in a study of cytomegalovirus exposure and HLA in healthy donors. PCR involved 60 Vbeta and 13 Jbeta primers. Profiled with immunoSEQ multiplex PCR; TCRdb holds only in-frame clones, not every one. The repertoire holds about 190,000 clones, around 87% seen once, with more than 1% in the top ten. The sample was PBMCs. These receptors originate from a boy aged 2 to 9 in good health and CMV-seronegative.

The CDR3 DNA follows: TGTGCAAGTCGCTTCGCCGGGACTAGCGGGAGGGGGGCGGGGCTGAAAGACACCGGGGAGCTGTTTTTT. It yields the protein CASRFAGTSGRGAGLKDTGELFF. This chain links TRBV12-2 with TRBJ2-2; the table's D call, TRBD2, has no DNA check behind it. TRBV12-2 is noted as a pseudogene. CDR3 size: 23 residues.

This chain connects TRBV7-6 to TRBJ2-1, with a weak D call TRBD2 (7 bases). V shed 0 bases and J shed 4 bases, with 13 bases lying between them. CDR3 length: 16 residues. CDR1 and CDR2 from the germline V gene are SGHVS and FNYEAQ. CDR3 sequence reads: CASSLAQRGGYNEQFF. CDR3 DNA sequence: TGTGCCAGCAGCTTAGCGCAAAGGGGGGGGTACAATGAGCAGTTCTTC.

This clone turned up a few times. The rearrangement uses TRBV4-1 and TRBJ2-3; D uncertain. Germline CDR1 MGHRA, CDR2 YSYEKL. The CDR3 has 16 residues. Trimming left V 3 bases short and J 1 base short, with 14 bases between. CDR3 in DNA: TGCGCCAGCAGCCAGGCTGGTCAGTCTGGCACAGATACGCAGTATTTT. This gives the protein CASSQAGQSGTDTQYF.

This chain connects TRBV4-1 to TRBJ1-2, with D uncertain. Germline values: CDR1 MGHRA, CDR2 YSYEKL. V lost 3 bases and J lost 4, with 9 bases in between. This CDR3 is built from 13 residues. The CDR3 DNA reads TGCGCCAGCAGCCAGACGAGAGGCTATGGCTACACCTTC. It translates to CASSQTRGYGYTF.

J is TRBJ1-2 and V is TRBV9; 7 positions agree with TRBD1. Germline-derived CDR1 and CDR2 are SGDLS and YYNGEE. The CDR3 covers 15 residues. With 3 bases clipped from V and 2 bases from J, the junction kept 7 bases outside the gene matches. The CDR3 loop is CASSERQGANYGYTF. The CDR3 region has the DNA TGTGCCAGCAGCGAACGACAGGGCGCGAACTATGGCTACACCTTC.

CDR3: CATRGQGLYGYTF. The CDR3 coding sequence is TGTGCCACCCGAGGACAGGGCCTCTATGGCTACACCTTC. The rearrangement uses TRBV19 and TRBJ1-2, with 8 bases matching TRBD1. J gave up 4 bases and V 10 bases, and 8 bases lay outside the gene matches. There are 13 residues in the CDR3. Germline lookup yields CDR1 LNHDA and CDR2 SQIVND (reference sequence).

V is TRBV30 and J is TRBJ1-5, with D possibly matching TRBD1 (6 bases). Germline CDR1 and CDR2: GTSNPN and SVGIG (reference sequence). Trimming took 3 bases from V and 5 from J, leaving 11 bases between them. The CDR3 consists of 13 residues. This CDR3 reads CAWSGTHDQPQHF. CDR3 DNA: TGTGCCTGGAGCGGGACACATGATCAGCCCCAGCATTTT.

The CDR3 DNA sequence: TGTGCCAGCAGCTCCGGGACTAGAGACACCGGGGAGCTGTTTTTT. This sequence encodes CASSSGTRDTGELFF. The chain carries TRBV11-3 and TRBJ2-2, with TRBD2 matching over 8 bases. The CDR3 is made up of 15 amino acids. Trimming removed 4 bases from V and 3 bases from J; junction bases left unmatched: 4. Germline assignment: CDR1 SGHNT and CDR2 YENEEA.

The CDR3, as DNA: TGTGCCCGGGGAGGACAGGGTCAAGAGACCCAGTACTTC. It specifies CARGGQGQETQYF. The chain is built from TRBV30 and TRBJ2-5, with TRBD1 identical over 8 bases. This CDR3 comprises 13 residues. After removal of 8 bases from V and 2 bases from J, the junction contained 7 bases not matched to a gene. Germline V gene lookup returns CDR1 GTSNPN and CDR2 SVGIG (reference sequence). The full variable domain, with the rest looked up from reference TRBV30 and TRBJ2-5, is SQTIHQWPATLVQPVGSPLSLECTVEGTSNPNLYWYRQAAGRGLQLLFYSVGIGQISSEVPQNLSASRPQDRQFILSSKKLLLSDSGFYLCARGGQGQETQYFGPGTRLLVL.

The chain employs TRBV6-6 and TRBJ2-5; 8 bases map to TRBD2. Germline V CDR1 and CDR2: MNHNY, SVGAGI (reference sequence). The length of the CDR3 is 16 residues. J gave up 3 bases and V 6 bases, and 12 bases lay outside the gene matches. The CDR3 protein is CASRATLLAEEETQYF. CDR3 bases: TGTGCCAGCAGAGCGACCCTACTAGCGGAAGAAGAGACCCAGTACTTC.

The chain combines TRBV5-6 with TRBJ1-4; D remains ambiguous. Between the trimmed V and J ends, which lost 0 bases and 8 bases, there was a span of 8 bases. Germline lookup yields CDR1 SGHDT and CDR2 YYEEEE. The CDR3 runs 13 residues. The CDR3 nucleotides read TGTGCCAGCAGCTTGGATTTGGAGGAAAAACTGTTTTTT. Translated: CASSLDLEEKLFF.

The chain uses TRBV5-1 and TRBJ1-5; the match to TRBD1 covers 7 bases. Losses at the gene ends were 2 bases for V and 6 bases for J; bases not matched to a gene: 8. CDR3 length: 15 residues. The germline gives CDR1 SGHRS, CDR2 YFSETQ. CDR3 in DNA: TGCGCCAGCAGCTTAGTTACAGGGGTGGGTCAGCCCCAGCATTTT. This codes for CASSLVTGVGQPQHF. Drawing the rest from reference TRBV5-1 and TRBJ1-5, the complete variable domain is KAGVTQTPRYLIKTRGQQVTLSCSPISGHRSVSWYQQTPGQGLQFLFEYFSETQRNKGNFPGRFSGRQFSNSRSEMNVSTLELGDSALYLCASSLVTGVGQPQHFGDGTRLSIL.

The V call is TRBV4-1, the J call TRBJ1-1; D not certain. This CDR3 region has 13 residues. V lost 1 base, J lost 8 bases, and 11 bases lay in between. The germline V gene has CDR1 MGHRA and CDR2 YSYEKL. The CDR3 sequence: CASSQGFWEEAFF. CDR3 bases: TGCGCCAGCAGCCAAGGTTTCTGGGAGGAAGCTTTCTTT.

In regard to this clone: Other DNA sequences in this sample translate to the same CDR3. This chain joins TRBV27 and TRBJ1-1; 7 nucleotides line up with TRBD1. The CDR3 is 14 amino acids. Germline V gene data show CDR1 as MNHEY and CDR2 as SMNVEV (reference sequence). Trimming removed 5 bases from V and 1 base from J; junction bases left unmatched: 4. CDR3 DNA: TGTGCCAGCAGTCCAAGACAGGGGAACACTGAAGCTTTCTTT. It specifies CASSPRQGNTEAFF.

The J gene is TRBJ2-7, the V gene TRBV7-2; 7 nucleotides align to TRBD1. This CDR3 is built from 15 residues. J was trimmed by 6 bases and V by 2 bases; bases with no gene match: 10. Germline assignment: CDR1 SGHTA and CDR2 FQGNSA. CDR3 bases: TGTGCCAGCAGCTTATTAGGGGGCGCATCGGGCGAGCAGTACTTC. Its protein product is CASSLLGGASGEQYF.

CDR3 amino acids: CASRVRGSSYNEQFF. The CDR3, as DNA: TGTGCCAGTAGGGTGCGGGGGAGCTCCTACAATGAGCAGTTCTTC. The chain joins TRBV19 to TRBJ2-1; 7 nucleotides match TRBD2. Germline loops: CDR1 LNHDA, CDR2 SQIVND (reference sequence). This CDR3 spans 15 amino acids. Germline trimming cut 6 bases from V and 0 bases from J; bases unmatched to any gene: 5.

The CDR3 protein is CASSARAHSYNEQFF. CDR3 coding DNA: TGTGCCAGCAGCGCGAGGGCTCACTCCTACAATGAGCAGTTCTTC. This chain uses TRBV9 with TRBJ2-1, with D perhaps TRBD2 (5 bases). Trimming shortened V by 3 bases and J by 0 bases, and 10 bases separated the two germline ends. CDR3 length: 15 residues. Per germline, CDR1 SGDLS and CDR2 YYNGEE.

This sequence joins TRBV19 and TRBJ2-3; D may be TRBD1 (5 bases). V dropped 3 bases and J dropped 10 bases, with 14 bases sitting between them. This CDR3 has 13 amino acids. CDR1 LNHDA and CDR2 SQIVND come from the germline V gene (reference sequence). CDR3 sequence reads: CASSMGPSLAQYF. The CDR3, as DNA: TGTGCCAGTAGTATGGGGCCGAGCCTGGCGCAGTATTTT.

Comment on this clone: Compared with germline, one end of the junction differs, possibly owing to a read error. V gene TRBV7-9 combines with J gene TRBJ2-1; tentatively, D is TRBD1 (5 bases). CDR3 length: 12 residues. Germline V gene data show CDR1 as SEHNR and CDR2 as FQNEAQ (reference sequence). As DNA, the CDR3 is TGTTCCAGCAGTTTGGATCAGGGTATTAAGTTCTTC. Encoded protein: CSSSLDQGIKFF.

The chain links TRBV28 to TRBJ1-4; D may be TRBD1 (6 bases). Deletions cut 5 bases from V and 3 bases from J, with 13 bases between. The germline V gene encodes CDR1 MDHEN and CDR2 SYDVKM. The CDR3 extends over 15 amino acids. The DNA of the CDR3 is TGTGCCAGCAGTCGCACAGGGACCGCTAATGAAAAACTGTTTTTT. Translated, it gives CASSRTGTANEKLFF.

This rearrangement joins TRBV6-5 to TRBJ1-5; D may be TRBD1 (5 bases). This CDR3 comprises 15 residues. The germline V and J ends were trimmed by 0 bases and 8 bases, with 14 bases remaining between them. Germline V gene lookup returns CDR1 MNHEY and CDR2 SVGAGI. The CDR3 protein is CASSYSAGDLEPQHF. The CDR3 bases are TGTGCCAGCAGTTACTCAGCGGGGGATTTAGAGCCCCAGCATTTT.

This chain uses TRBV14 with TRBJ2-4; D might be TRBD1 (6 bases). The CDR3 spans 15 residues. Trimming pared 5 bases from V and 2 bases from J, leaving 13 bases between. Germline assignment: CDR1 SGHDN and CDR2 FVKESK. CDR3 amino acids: CASSSRGPPKNIQYF. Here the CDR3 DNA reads TGTGCCAGCAGCTCCAGGGGTCCACCCAAAAACATTCAGTACTTC. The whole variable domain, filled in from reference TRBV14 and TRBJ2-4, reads EAGVTQFPSHSVIEKGQTVTLRCDPISGHDNLYWYRRVMGKEIKFLLHFVKESKQDESGMPNNRFLAERTGGTYSTLKVQPAELEDSGVYFCASSSRGPPKNIQYFGAGTRLSVL.

CDR3: CASSAPEAGDNSPLHF. The CDR3 coding sequence is TGTGCCAGCAGTGCCCCGGAGGCAGGGGATAATTCACCCCTCCACTTT. This chain uses TRBV6-6 with TRBJ1-6; TRBD1 might be the D (6 bases). The CDR3 sequence is 16 residues long. Germline V gene data show CDR1 as MNHNY and CDR2 as SVGAGI (reference sequence). V lost 5 bases to trimming and J lost 5 bases, with 16 bases between them.

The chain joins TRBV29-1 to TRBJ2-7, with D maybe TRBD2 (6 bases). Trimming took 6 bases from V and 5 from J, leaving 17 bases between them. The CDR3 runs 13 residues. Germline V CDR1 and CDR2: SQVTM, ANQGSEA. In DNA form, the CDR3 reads TGCAGCGTGGGCGGGATCCTCGTCGACGAGCAGTACTTC. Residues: CSVGGILVDEQYF.

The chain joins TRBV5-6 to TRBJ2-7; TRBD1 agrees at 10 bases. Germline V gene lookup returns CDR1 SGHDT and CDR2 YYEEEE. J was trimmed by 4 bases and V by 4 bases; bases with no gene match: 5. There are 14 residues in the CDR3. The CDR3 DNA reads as TGTGCCAGCAGCCGGGACAGGGGATGGTACGAGCAGTACTTC. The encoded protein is CASSRDRGWYEQYF.

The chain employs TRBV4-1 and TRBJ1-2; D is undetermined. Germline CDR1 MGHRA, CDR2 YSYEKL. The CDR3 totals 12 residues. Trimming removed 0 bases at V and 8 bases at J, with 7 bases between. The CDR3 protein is CASSQDLRGYTF. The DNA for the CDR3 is TGCGCCAGCAGCCAAGATCTGCGGGGCTACACCTTC.

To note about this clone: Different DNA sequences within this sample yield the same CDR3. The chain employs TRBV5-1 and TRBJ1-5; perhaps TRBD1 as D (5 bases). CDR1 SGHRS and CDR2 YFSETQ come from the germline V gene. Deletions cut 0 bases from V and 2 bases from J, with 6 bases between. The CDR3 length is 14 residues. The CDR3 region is CASSLEGGNQPQHF. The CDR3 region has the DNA TGCGCCAGCAGCTTGGAAGGGGGCAATCAGCCCCAGCATTTT. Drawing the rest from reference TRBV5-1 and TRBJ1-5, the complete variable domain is KAGVTQTPRYLIKTRGQQVTLSCSPISGHRSVSWYQQTPGQGLQFLFEYFSETQRNKGNFPGRFSGRQFSNSRSEMNVSTLELGDSALYLCASSLEGGNQPQHFGDGTRLSIL.

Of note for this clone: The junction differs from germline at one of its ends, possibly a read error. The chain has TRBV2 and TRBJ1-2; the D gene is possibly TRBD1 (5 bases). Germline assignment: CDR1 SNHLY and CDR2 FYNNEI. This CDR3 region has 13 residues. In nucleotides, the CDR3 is TGTGCCAGCAGTGAAGGACAGAACTTTGGCTACACCTTC. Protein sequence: CASSEGQNFGYTF.